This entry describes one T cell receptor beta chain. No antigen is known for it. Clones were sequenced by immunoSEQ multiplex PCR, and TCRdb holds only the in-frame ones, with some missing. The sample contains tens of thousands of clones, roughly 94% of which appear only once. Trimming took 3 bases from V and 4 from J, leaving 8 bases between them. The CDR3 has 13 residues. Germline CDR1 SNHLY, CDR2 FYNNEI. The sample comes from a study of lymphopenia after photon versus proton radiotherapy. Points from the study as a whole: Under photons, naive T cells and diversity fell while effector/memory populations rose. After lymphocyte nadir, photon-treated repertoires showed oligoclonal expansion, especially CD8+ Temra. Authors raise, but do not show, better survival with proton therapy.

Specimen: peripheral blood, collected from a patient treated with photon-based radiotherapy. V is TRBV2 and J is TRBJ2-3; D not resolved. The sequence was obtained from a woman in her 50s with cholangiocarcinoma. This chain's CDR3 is CASSDWWSDTQYF. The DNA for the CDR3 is TGTGCCAGCAGTGATTGGTGGTCAGATACGCAGTATTTT.